This T cell receptor (beta chain) is from a study of Graves' ophthalmopathy and Graves' hyperthyroidism. Overall study context: Blood was drawn at initial diagnosis, before any treatment.

About this clonotype: Its target is unknown.

Study outcomes and limitations: Blood also contained most of the expanded thyroid clonotypes above 0.001 frequency. The model achieved 70.59% sensitivity and less than 85% specificity for ophthalmopathy progression.

Deletions cut 2 bases from V and 5 bases from J, with 7 bases between. Germline CDR1 reads ENHRY; CDR2 reads SYGVKD. The CDR3 is made up of 13 amino acids. Researchers took RNA transcripts and amplified TCR beta CDR3 regions from them. After a first-round RT-PCR with HTBI primers, a second-round multiplex PCR was run. TCRdb re-called the multiplex PCR reads through MiXCR, storing one row per CDR3 protein. The table shows over 650,000 distinct CDR3 sequences, with about two fifths occurring only once. The chain has TRBV10-3 and TRBJ1-5, with D perhaps TRBD1 (5 bases). This TCR derives from an adult man with Graves' ophthalmopathy. Sequenced input: peripheral blood. Here the CDR3 DNA reads TGTGCCATCAGTGAGCAGGGTCATCAGCCCCAGCATTTT. It encodes CAISEQGHQPQHF.